Listed below are T cell receptor beta chains from one sample, sequenced in a study of CD8 T cells in ankylosing spondylitis. A single record per CDR3 protein comes from TCRdb applying MiXCR to the 5' RACE reads. Seen here are roughly 170,000 distinct CDR3 sequences, approximately 9.9% observed once, and the top ten hold around 15%. The sample taken for sequencing was blood, either unsorted or a sorted T cell fraction (not recorded which). The receptors derive from a female donor with ankylosing spondylitis or in good health (not recorded which). Both conserved end residues are part of each CDR3. Fields, in order: CDR3 protein, CDR3 DNA, V gene, J gene, clone size, D gene. D genes are given only for firm matches. Part of the rows lack a size; the others show once, few, many or a class for expanded clones.

CAITGTDYEQYF,TGTGCCATCACGGGGACAGACTACGAGCAGTACTTC,TRBV10-3,TRBJ2-7,many,TRBD1
CASSPLTSGPIYEQFF,TGTGCCAGCAGTCCCCTGACTAGCGGGCCTATCTATGAGCAGTTCTTC,TRBV27,TRBJ2-1,NA,TRBD2
CASSPRGLEQYF,TGTGCCAGTAGCCCCCGGGGTCTCGAGCAGTACTTC,TRBV19,TRBJ2-7,large,NA
CASSESANYGYTF,TGTGCCAGCAGTGAATCGGCAAACTATGGCTACACCTTC,TRBV25-1,TRBJ1-2,few,NA
CASSFLAGVLDIQYF,TGTGCCAGCAGCTTTTTAGCGGGAGTATTGGACATTCAGTACTTC,TRBV7-9,TRBJ2-4,NA,TRBD2
CASSPWGDSGANVLTF,TGTGCCAGCAGCCCCTGGGGTGATTCTGGGGCCAACGTCCTGACTTTC,TRBV2,TRBJ2-6,NA,NA
CASSLEGGRPTDTQYF,TGCGCCAGCAGCTTGGAGGGCGGGAGACCCACAGATACGCAGTATTTT,TRBV5-1,TRBJ2-3,few,TRBD2
CASSQDSTGYYNEQFF,TGCGCCAGCAGCCAAGATTCAACGGGATACTACAATGAGCAGTTCTTC,TRBV4-3,TRBJ2-1,many,NA
CSASNDQGDGYTF,TGCAGTGCTAGTAACGACCAGGGGGATGGCTACACCTTC,TRBV20-1,TRBJ1-2,few,TRBD1
CACSAGGELFF,TGTGCCTGTTCAGCGGGCGGGGAGCTGTTTTTT,TRBV12-3/TRBV12-4,TRBJ2-2,few,NA
CATSDWDSLEAFF,TGTGCCACCAGTGATTGGGACAGCCTTGAAGCTTTCTTT,TRBV24-1,TRBJ1-1,many,TRBD1
CASVREALGHEQFF,TGTGCCAGCGTTCGGGAGGCCCTCGGACATGAGCAGTTCTTC,TRBV28,TRBJ2-1,NA,TRBD2
CASSFLREKHNTQYF,TGTGCCAGCAGCTTCCTGCGGGAGAAGCACAATACGCAGTATTTT,TRBV5-4,TRBJ2-3,few,TRBD2
CASSLGRDPLFEQFF,TGTGCCAGCAGCTTGGGCCGGGACCCCCTTTTCGAGCAGTTCTTC,TRBV7-9,TRBJ2-1,NA,NA
CASSEVEQFF,TGTGCCAGCAGTGAGGTAGAGCAGTTCTTC,TRBV25-1,TRBJ2-1,many,NA
CASLNNYNEQFF,TGTGCCAGCCTGAATAACTACAATGAGCAGTTCTTC,TRBV6-5,TRBJ2-1,few,NA
CATSRGGTLYNEQFF,TGTGCCACCAGCAGAGGTGGGACACTATACAATGAGCAGTTCTTC,TRBV15,TRBJ2-1,NA,NA
CASSISPGTGPNTEAFF,TGCGCCAGCAGCATCAGTCCCGGGACAGGCCCGAACACTGAAGCTTTCTTT,TRBV5-1,TRBJ1-1,many,TRBD1
CASSLNRVHEQYF,TGTGCCAGCAGTCTTAACAGGGTCCACGAGCAGTACTTC,TRBV28,TRBJ2-7,many,NA
CASSPRDFQETQYF,TGTGCCAGCAGCCCGCGGGACTTCCAAGAGACCCAGTACTTC,TRBV9,TRBJ2-5,many,NA
CASSEEKGPYNEQFF,TGTGCCAGCAGTGAAGAGAAGGGGCCGTACAATGAGCAGTTCTTC,TRBV6-1,TRBJ2-1,NA,NA
CSVLTGYEQYF,TGCAGCGTCCTCACAGGCTACGAGCAGTACTTC,TRBV29-1,TRBJ2-7,few,NA
CASSPGTATEAFF,TGTGCCAGCAGCCCTGGGACGGCCACTGAAGCTTTCTTT,TRBV14,TRBJ1-1,few,NA
CASSYSPGGSSYEQYF,TGTGCCAGCAGTTACTCTCCTGGCGGGAGCTCCTACGAGCAGTACTTC,TRBV6-5,TRBJ2-7,NA,TRBD2
CASSFGLAGIGPNEQFF,TGTGCCAGCAGCTTCGGACTAGCGGGAATAGGCCCCAATGAGCAGTTCTTC,TRBV11-3,TRBJ2-1,few,TRBD2
CSAARQGGGTEAFF,TGCAGTGCTGCCCGACAGGGAGGGGGCACTGAAGCTTTCTTT,TRBV20-1,TRBJ1-1,few,TRBD1
CASSLKRTGCCHEQFF,TGTGCCAGCAGCTTGAAAAGGACAGGGTGTTGCCATGAGCAGTTCTTC,TRBV5-7,TRBJ2-1,few,TRBD1
CAISPGPSGGYAKNIQYF,TGTGCCATCAGCCCCGGGCCTAGCGGGGGCTATGCCAAAAACATTCAGTACTTC,TRBV10-3,TRBJ2-4,few,TRBD2
CSARGRGLPGELFF,TGCAGTGCTAGGGGAAGGGGTTTGCCGGGGGAACTGTTTTTT,TRBV20-1,TRBJ1-4,medium-sized,NA
CASSLADRTYNEQFF,TGTGCCAGCAGCTTGGCTGACCGAACCTACAATGAGCAGTTCTTC,TRBV7-2,TRBJ2-1,few,NA
CASGGGGFTGELFF,TGTGCCAGCGGCGGAGGGGGATTCACCGGGGAGCTGTTTTTT,TRBV12-3/TRBV12-4,TRBJ2-2,NA,NA
CASSQGWLHEQYF,TGCGCCAGCAGCCAAGGCTGGCTCCACGAGCAGTACTTC,TRBV4-3,TRBJ2-7,many,NA
CASSINPSTDTQYF,TGTGCCAGCAGCATCAACCCTAGCACAGATACGCAGTATTTT,TRBV7-9,TRBJ2-3,NA,NA
CASSSGKGAAETQCF,TGTGCCAGCAGTTCCGGGAAGGGGGCGGCGGAGACCCAGTGCTTC,TRBV12-3/TRBV12-4,TRBJ2-5,once,TRBD1
CSARRQGWYNEQFF,TGCAGTGCTAGAAGACAGGGATGGTACAATGAGCAGTTCTTC,TRBV20-1,TRBJ2-1,NA,TRBD1
CASSPGRDTEAFF,TGTGCCTCCTCACCAGGTAGGGACACTGAAGCTTTCTTT,TRBV6-2/TRBV6-3,TRBJ1-1,NA,NA
CASSKVSGNAKNEQFF,TGTGCCAGCAGCAAAGTTAGCGGGAACGCTAAGAATGAGCAGTTCTTC,TRBV21-1,TRBJ2-1,few,NA
CAWQAGQIDQETQYF,TGTGCCTGGCAAGCAGGACAGATAGACCAAGAGACCCAGTACTTC,TRBV30,TRBJ2-5,many,NA
CASSLGTIGAGVRYEQYF,TGTGCCAGCAGCTTGGGAACTATTGGGGCAGGGGTCCGCTACGAGCAGTACTTC,TRBV5-6,TRBJ2-7,few,NA
CASSPSSGSTTGGEQYF,TGTGCCAGCAGTCCCTCCTCCGGGTCCACGACAGGTGGTGAGCAGTACTTC,TRBV28,TRBJ2-7,NA,NA
CASSYRGAEAFF,TGTGCCAGCAGCTACAGGGGGGCTGAAGCTTTCTTT,TRBV14,TRBJ1-1,NA,TRBD1
CASSPLSRDQETQYF,TGCGCCAGCAGCCCCCTTTCTAGGGACCAAGAGACCCAGTACTTC,TRBV5-1,TRBJ2-5,many,NA
CASSGPEGYGYTF,TGTGCCAGCAGCGGCCCAGAAGGTTATGGCTACACCTTC,TRBV7-9,TRBJ1-2,few,NA